The clone carrying this TCR beta chain was seen a handful of times. Its specificity is not known. The V gene's germline CDR1 is SGHVS and CDR2 FQNEAQ. V gave up 3 bases and J gave up 0 bases, with 3 bases separating them. The CDR3 runs 14 residues. The PCR used 60 Vbeta and 13 Jbeta primers. Some clones are missing from TCRdb's copy, which holds only in-frame ones; the method was immunoSEQ multiplex PCR. The repertoire consists of 150,000 to 200,000 clones, with about 78% occurring once and the leading ten covering 2% to 2.5%. The data stem from a study of cytomegalovirus exposure and HLA in healthy donors. Study-level points and caveats: In a later analysis, HLA-associated beta chains showed higher expansion and lower generation probabilities than comparable chains.

Sequenced input: PBMCs. The receptor comes from a man aged 60 to 75 in good health and CMV-seronegative. The V call is TRBV7-8, the J call TRBJ2-6; D uncertain. In DNA form, the CDR3 reads TGTGCCAGCAGCTTTTACTCTGGGGCCAACGTCCTGACTTTC. Protein sequence: CASSFYSGANVLTF. Using reference TRBV7-8 and TRBJ2-6 for the parts outside the CDR3, the full variable domain is GAGVSQSPRYKVAKRGQDVALRCDPISGHVSLFWYQQALGQGPEFLTYFQNEAQLDKSGLPSDRFFAERPEGSVSTLKIQRTQQEDSAVYLCASSFYSGANVLTFGAGSRLTVL.